This entry concerns a single T cell receptor (beta chain). This CDR3 region has 15 residues. Germline trimming cut 1 base from V and 1 base from J; bases unmatched to any gene: 3. Germline V CDR1 and CDR2: SGHTA, FQGNSA. The table came from immunoSEQ multiplex PCR; TCRdb's copy has only in-frame clones and leaves some out. This table holds 650,000 to 800,000 clones, about nine tenths found once. This specimen belongs to a study of blood T cell repertoires in COVID-19. This chain links TRBV7-2 with TRBJ1-2; 7 nucleotides match TRBD1. Source material: peripheral blood. This clonotype was sampled from a woman aged 18-29 years with acute or convalescent COVID-19. CDR3 residues: CASSLGDSYNYGYTF. CDR3 sequence (DNA): TGTGCCAGCAGCTTAGGGGACAGTTATAACTATGGCTACACCTTC. The full variable domain, rest sourced from reference TRBV7-2 and TRBJ1-2, is GAGVSQSPSNKVTEKGKDVELRCDPISGHTALYWYRQSLGQGLEFLIYFQGNSAPDKSGLPSDRFSAERTGGSVSTLTIQRTQQEDSAVYLCASSLGDSYNYGYTFGSGTRLTVV.